The present TCR beta chain was sequenced within a study of T cell responses to AZD1222 COVID-19 vaccine. About the research overall: Analysis merged second doses at about 4 or about 12 weeks. General study points: At 160-218 and 743-854, vaccine-associated CD4 TCRs were dominant, and they spanned spike.

The data were produced by immunoSEQ multiplex PCR, yet TCRdb's version contains in-frame clones alone and is incomplete. The sample shows roughly 97,000 clones, roughly 88% of them seen only once. Trimming pared 0 bases from V and 6 bases from J, leaving 16 bases between. Germline values: CDR1 SGDLS, CDR2 YYNGEE. The CDR3 loop spans 15 amino acids. Comments on this clone: The target antigen is unknown.

The receptor's source is an adult in good health. The sequencing used peripheral blood, collected on day 0 of AZD1222 vaccination. This rearrangement joins TRBV9 to TRBJ2-7; weak D call: TRBD2 (5 bases). DNA of the CDR3: TGTGCCAGCAGCGTAGAACCCGGTCCGGGGTTCGAGCAGTACTTC. As protein: CASSVEPGPGFEQYF.